The 18 T cell receptor beta chains below were found in one sample sequenced in a study of blood T cell repertoires in COVID-19. Repertoires were generated with immunoSEQ multiplex PCR, while TCRdb's copy carries only in-frame clones and drops some. The data hold tens of thousands of clones, with 86% observed a single time. The specimen sequenced was peripheral blood. Receptor source: a man in his sixties or seventies with active COVID-19.

As DNA, the CDR3 is TGTGCCAGCAGCAACAGACAGGGATCAGCCGGAAACACCATATATTTT. Its translation is CASSNRQGSAGNTIYF. This chain uses TRBV5-4 with TRBJ1-3, with 7 bases aligning to TRBD1. In germline, CDR1 is SGHNT, CDR2 YYREEE (reference sequence). V lost 4 bases to trimming and J lost 4 bases; unmatched junction nucleotides: 11. This CDR3 is built from 16 residues.

V usage is TRBV6-5 and J usage is TRBJ1-2; 9 bases match TRBD1. From germline, CDR1 is MNHEY and CDR2 SVGAGI. V lost 4 bases and J lost 8; bases outside the gene matches: 8. This CDR3 spans 14 amino acids. CDR3: CASSSGTGSEGYTF. The CDR3 bases are TGTGCCAGCAGTTCCGGGACAGGGTCAGAGGGCTACACCTTC.

The V gene is TRBV5-1, the J gene TRBJ1-2; TRBD1 matches 7 bases. The CDR3 covers 13 residues. CDR1 is SGHRS and CDR2 is YFSETQ in the germline V gene. Trimming at V came to 4 bases and at J to 2 bases, leaving 2 bases not matched to a gene. The CDR3 protein is CASSGTANYGYTF. CDR3 coding DNA: TGCGCCAGCAGCGGGACAGCGAACTATGGCTACACCTTC.

V usage is TRBV5-1 and J usage is TRBJ2-3; the match to TRBD1 covers 12 bases. This CDR3 comprises 18 residues. V lost 7 bases to trimming and J lost 2 bases; unmatched junction nucleotides: 14. Germline CDR1 SGHRS, CDR2 YFSETQ. The CDR3 DNA reads TGCGCCAGCTATGCTGGGACAGGGGGCATTCAGTTCACAGATACGCAGTATTTT. It is translated as CASYAGTGGIQFTDTQYF.

The genes are TRBV10-3 and TRBJ1-3, with TRBD1 matching 7 bases. With V trimmed by 10 bases and J by 8 bases, 11 bases remained unmatched. Germline V gene sequence: CDR1 ENHRY, CDR2 SYGVKD. The CDR3 is 13 amino acids. CDR3 region: CASRQGVVDTIYF. The CDR3 DNA sequence: TGTGCCAGTCGTCAGGGGGTGGTGGACACCATATATTTT.

The chain is built from TRBV14 and TRBJ1-5; D unclear. The CDR3 totals 19 residues. V was pared by 6 bases and J by 4 bases, with 28 bases between. CDR1 is SGHDN, CDR2 FVKESK, per germline. The DNA for the CDR3 is TGTGCCAGCAGTCGTTCACTTTCTCTTAAGCCGAGGCTAAATCAGCCCCAGCATTTT. This codes for CASSRSLSLKPRLNQPQHF.

CDR3 DNA: TGTGCCAGTAGTCCCGAATTGGGACAGACCCCCTATGGCTACACCTTC. As protein: CASSPELGQTPYGYTF. The chain is built from TRBV19 and TRBJ1-2; 7 positions agree with TRBD1. Germline V gene sequence: CDR1 LNHDA, CDR2 SQIVND (reference sequence). The CDR3 contains 16 residues. V was clipped by 5 bases and J by 4 bases; unmatched bases: 13.

The CDR3 DNA is TGTGCCAGCAGCCCGTTTAAGGGGCTTATGAACACTGAAGCTTTCTTT. It encodes CASSPFKGLMNTEAFF. This chain connects TRBV11-3 to TRBJ1-1; TRBD1 is a possible D gene (5 bases). V lost 5 bases, J lost 0 bases, and 16 bases lay in between. The germline V gene has CDR1 SGHNT and CDR2 YENEEA. CDR3 length equals 16 residues.

Notes on this clone: Other DNA sequences from this sample encode an identical CDR3 as well. In nucleotides, the CDR3 is TGTCCCAGCAGCAACGGGTCGGGGGGAGCTGGGGCCAACGTCCTGACTTTC. It encodes CPSSNGSGGAGANVLTF. The rearrangement joins TRBV21-1 to TRBJ2-6; the DNA was not compared with TRBD2, the D call given in the table. TRBV21-1 is a pseudogene. CDR3 length: 17 amino acids.

This chain links TRBV24-1 with TRBJ2-5, with D possibly being TRBD1 (5 bases). This CDR3 is 12 amino acids long. The germline V and J ends were trimmed by 6 bases and 7 bases, with 11 bases remaining between them. From germline, CDR1 is KGHDR and CDR2 SFDVKD. CDR3 loop: CATSKGPGTQYF. The CDR3, as DNA: TGTGCCACCAGTAAGGGGCCGGGGACCCAGTACTTC.

The V gene is TRBV3-1 (or the pseudogene TRBV3-2), the J gene TRBJ2-5; 14 bases agree with TRBD2. CDR1 is LGHDT, CDR2 YNNKEL, per germline (reference sequence). With V trimmed by 4 bases and J by 5 bases, 9 bases remained unmatched. The CDR3 loop spans 17 amino acids. CDR3 nucleotide sequence: TGTGCCAGCAGCCCGTACGGACTAGCGGGGGGTCGGGAGACCCAGTACTTC. Translation gives CASSPYGLAGGRETQYF.

In its sample, this clone was seen once. This chain connects TRBV7-2 to TRBJ2-5; TRBD2 matches 9 bases. The CDR3 length is 18 residues. CDR1 and CDR2 (germline): SGHTA, FQGNSA. V shed 2 bases and J 8 bases; nucleotides not matched to a gene: 18. CDR3 coding DNA: TGTGCCAGCAGCTTAATGTCGGCCGCGGGGGGGACGAGTGGAACCCAGTACTTC. Translation gives CASSLMSAAGGTSGTQYF. Drawing the rest from reference TRBV7-2 and TRBJ2-5, the complete variable domain is GAGVSQSPSNKVTEKGKDVELRCDPISGHTALYWYRQSLGQGLEFLIYFQGNSAPDKSGLPSDRFSAERTGGSVSTLTIQRTQQEDSAVYLCASSLMSAAGGTSGTQYFGPGTRLLVL.

The chain recombines TRBV5-1 with TRBJ1-6; a weak D match, TRBD1 (5 bases). V was cut by 0 bases and J by 14 bases, with 15 bases left in between. Germline V gene data show CDR1 as SGHRS and CDR2 as YFSETQ. The CDR3 is 14 residues long. The chain's CDR3 is CASSLGTLGGTLHF. Written as DNA, the CDR3 is TGCGCCAGCAGCTTGGGCACACTCGGGGGGACCCTCCACTTT.

This chain joins TRBV6-2 or TRBV6-3 and TRBJ1-1; tentative D call: TRBD1 (6 bases). Germline V gene sequence: CDR1 MNHEY, CDR2 SVGEGT. There are 13 residues in the CDR3. V was pared by 6 bases and J by 3 bases, with 11 bases between. The CDR3 DNA is TGTGCCAGCAGCAGGGGTGGGGACACTGAAGCTTTCTTT. Amino acid sequence: CASSRGGDTEAFF.

This clone occurred a few times. This chain connects TRBV25-1 to TRBJ1-6; D is unresolved. Looked up from germline, CDR1 is MGHDK and CDR2 is SYGVNS. The V and J ends lost 0 bases and 0 bases respectively, with 6 bases between them. The CDR3 runs to 16 residues. In DNA, the CDR3 is TGTGCCAGCAGTGAATATAGGAGCTCCTATAATTCACCCCTCCACTTT. Translation: CASSEYRSSYNSPLHF.

This rearrangement joins TRBV7-8 to TRBJ2-6; 11 bases are shared with TRBD1. V lost 5 bases, J lost 1 base, and 4 bases stayed unmatched. The CDR3 has 17 residues. Germline V gene lookup returns CDR1 SGHVS and CDR2 FQNEAQ. For the CDR3, the DNA is TGTGCCAGCAGCCTCCGGGACAGGGGGTCTGGGGCCAACGTCCTGACTTTC. Translated: CASSLRDRGSGANVLTF.

The sample holds one count of this clone. The rearrangement joins TRBV4-3 to TRBJ2-3; 9 nucleotides agree with TRBD2. J lost 9 bases, V lost 0 bases, and 10 bases had no gene match. The CDR3 has 16 amino acids. Germline values: CDR1 LGHNA, CDR2 YSLEER. The CDR3 DNA sequence: TGCGCCAGCAGCCAAGAGGACGGAGGACTAGCGATGACGCAGTATTTT. Translating it yields CASSQEDGGLAMTQYF.

The chain employs TRBV7-3 and TRBJ1-2; D may be TRBD1 (5 bases). CDR1 and CDR2 (germline): SGHTA, FQGTGA. With 0 bases removed from V and 0 bases from J, the gap between germline ends came to 14 bases. The CDR3 is 17 amino acids. CDR3 residues: CASSLTGQGLANYGYTF. The CDR3 DNA reads as TGTGCCAGCAGCTTAACGGGGCAGGGTCTAGCTAACTATGGCTACACCTTC.